Listed here are 13 T cell receptor beta chains from one sample, sequenced in a study of T-cell memory formation after mild COVID-19. TCRdb re-called the 5' RACE reads through MiXCR, storing one row per CDR3 protein. The sample records some 130,000 distinct CDR3 sequences, around 6.3% being singletons. Source material: PBMCs or a T cell subset sorted from them (not recorded which). Receptors originate from an adult woman who had mild COVID-19 (a few samples of this study predate the infection). Cell type and time point are not known.

As to this clonotype: At one of its ends the junction is not consistent with the germline gene, which may arise from a read error. The chain links TRBV7-6 to TRBJ2-7, with D perhaps matching TRBD2 (5 bases). This CDR3 has 14 amino acids. The germline gives CDR1 SGHVS, CDR2 FNYEAQ. In nucleotides, the CDR3 is TGTGCCAGCAGCTTAGTGGCTAGCTCCCACGAGCAGTACTTC. The encoded protein is CASSLVASSHEQYF.

The J gene is TRBJ1-2, the V gene TRBV6-5; 8 bases are a match to TRBD1. The trim removed 6 bases at V and 2 bases at J, leaving 11 bases unmatched. The CDR3 has 16 amino acids. CDR1 is MNHEY and CDR2 is SVGAGI in the germline V gene. For the CDR3, the DNA is TGTGCCAGCAGAAACCCCAAACGGACAGGGAACTATGGCTACACCTTC. Residues: CASRNPKRTGNYGYTF.

This clonotype was seen at least ten times. The CDR3 reads CASSVGTTLGETQYF. In DNA form, the CDR3 reads TGCGCCAGCAGCGTCGGGACCACCCTCGGAGAGACCCAGTACTTC. The genes are TRBV5-1 and TRBJ2-5; D is possibly TRBD1 or TRBD2 (5 bases each). V was cut by 4 bases and J by 4 bases, with 17 bases left in between. Germline loops: CDR1 SGHRS, CDR2 YFSETQ. The CDR3 is 15 amino acids.

The table lists this clonotype with a few counts. The V and J genes are TRBV5-1 and TRBJ1-2, with a weak D call TRBD1 (5 bases). Germline loops: CDR1 SGHRS, CDR2 YFSETQ. The CDR3 runs to 13 residues. The V gene lost 1 base and the J gene lost 6 bases, with 10 bases spanning the gap. The CDR3: CASSLKGVDGYTF. The CDR3 DNA reads TGCGCCAGCAGCTTGAAAGGGGTGGATGGCTACACCTTC. Combining the CDR3 with reference TRBV5-1 and TRBJ1-2 gives the whole variable domain KAGVTQTPRYLIKTRGQQVTLSCSPISGHRSVSWYQQTPGQGLQFLFEYFSETQRNKGNFPGRFSGRQFSNSRSEMNVSTLELGDSALYLCASSLKGVDGYTFGSGTRLTVV.

This clonotype occurred many times. The chain is built from TRBV7-8 and TRBJ2-2; 8 positions match TRBD2. Germline trimming cut 6 bases from V and 4 bases from J; bases unmatched to any gene: 10. CDR3 size: 16 residues. CDR1 and CDR2 (germline): SGHVS, FQNEAQ. CDR3 in DNA: TGTGCCAGCAGGCTGGGCGGGGGGACCCTCACCGGGGAGCTGTTTTTT. This translates into CASRLGGGTLTGELFF.

There are a few counts of this clonotype. The chain combines TRBV14 with TRBJ2-1, with TRBD2 matching 14 bases. Trimming took 3 bases from V and 2 from J; bases not matched to a gene: 3. The CDR3 loop spans 17 amino acids. Germline CDR1 is SGHDN and CDR2 is FVKESK. The CDR3 here is CASSHLTSGRAYNEQFF. The CDR3, as DNA: TGTGCCAGCAGCCATCTGACTAGCGGGAGGGCCTACAATGAGCAGTTCTTC.

This clonotype was observed a few times. This sequence joins TRBV3-1 and TRBJ2-7; possible D gene TRBD2, 6 bases. This CDR3 comprises 15 residues. Trimming left V 4 bases short and J 5 bases short, with 18 bases between. From germline, CDR1 is LGHDT and CDR2 YNNKEL (reference sequence). The CDR3 bases are TGTGCCAGCAGCCCAGATGGAGCGGGTAGTCACGAGCAGTACTTC. It is translated as CASSPDGAGSHEQYF.

This clonotype was counted a few times. The chain carries TRBV5-1 and TRBJ2-7, with 9 bases lining up with TRBD1. The J segment lost 1 base and the V segment lost 4 bases, leaving 6 bases of the junction unmatched. CDR1 is SGHRS and CDR2 is YFSETQ in the germline V gene. This CDR3 has 15 residues. CDR3 sequence: CASSVTGTGSYEQYF. CDR3 DNA sequence: TGCGCCAGCAGCGTGACCGGGACAGGGTCCTACGAGCAGTACTTC.

The V and J genes are TRBV18 and TRBJ1-1, with TRBD1 matching 12 bases. This CDR3 region has 15 residues. The germline V gene encodes CDR1 KGHSH and CDR2 LQKENI. Unmatched junction bases numbered 5, after V lost 8 bases and J lost 1 base. CDR3 region: CASTGTGGRNTEAFF. In nucleotides, the CDR3 is TGTGCCAGCACCGGGACAGGGGGCAGGAACACTGAAGCTTTCTTT.

In its sample, this clonotype was seen a few times. The chain recombines TRBV5-1 with TRBJ2-3, with D tentatively TRBD2 (6 bases). The CDR3 sequence is 16 residues long. With 0 bases removed from V and 1 base from J, the gap between germline ends came to 12 bases. CDR1 SGHRS and CDR2 YFSETQ come from the germline V gene. DNA for the CDR3: TGCGCCAGCAGCTTGGCACTAGCTGCAGGCACAGATACGCAGTATTTT. Its protein product is CASSLALAAGTDTQYF.

The sample holds a few counts of this clonotype. The V call is TRBV15, the J call TRBJ1-5, with TRBD1 matching over 8 bases. V lost 7 bases to trimming and J lost 5 bases; unmatched junction nucleotides: 7. The CDR3 has 14 residues. From germline, CDR1 is LNHNV and CDR2 YYDKDF (reference sequence). CDR3 in amino acids: CATNDRGRDQPQHF. The CDR3 DNA reads as TGTGCCACCAATGACAGGGGTCGAGATCAGCCCCAGCATTTT.

In this sample, this clonotype turned up many times. The rearrangement joins TRBV12-3 or TRBV12-4 to TRBJ2-7, with 7 nucleotides matching TRBD2. V shed 0 bases and J 0 bases; nucleotides not matched to a gene: 5. This CDR3 region has 16 residues. The CDR3 reads CASSLALVAGSYEQYF. The CDR3, as DNA: TGTGCCAGCAGTTTAGCTCTGGTAGCGGGCTCCTACGAGCAGTACTTC.

In this sample, this clonotype turned up a few times. The chain joins TRBV2 to TRBJ2-4; TRBD2 is a possible D gene (5 bases). The CDR3 spans 12 residues. Germline CDR1 SNHLY, CDR2 FYNNEI. V shed 4 bases and J shed 6 bases, with 7 bases lying between them. This CDR3 is CASSVEGNIQYF. The CDR3 coding sequence is TGTGCCAGCAGTGTTGAGGGAAACATTCAGTACTTC. The entire variable domain, with the rest obtained from reference TRBV2 and TRBJ2-4, is as follows: EPEVTQTPSHQVTQMGQEVILRCVPISNHLYFYWYRQILGQKVEFLVSFYNNEISEKSEIFDDQFSVERPDGSNFTLKIRSTKLEDSAMYFCASSVEGNIQYFGAGTRLSVL.